The next 3 T cell receptor beta chains were all read from a single sample in a study of long-term antiretroviral therapy in people with HIV. Survey-level immunoSEQ v3.0 assays were run. Clones were sequenced by immunoSEQ multiplex PCR, and TCRdb holds only the in-frame ones, with some missing. Seen here are about 38,000 clones, 80% to 85% observed once, and the top ten hold around 5.1%. The sample was unsorted PBMCs, taken 1.5 years after starting antiretroviral therapy. All receptors come from a man aged 18 to 29 with HIV.

In its sample, this clone was seen once. This chain joins TRBV29-1 and TRBJ1-4, with TRBD1 matching 9 bases. V lost 6 bases and J lost 8; bases outside the gene matches: 13. Germline V gene sequence: CDR1 SQVTM, CDR2 ANQGSEA. The CDR3 is 15 residues long. In DNA, the CDR3 is TGCAGCGTGTCCCCCACAGGGGGCTGGGGAGAAAAACTGTTTTTT. This sequence encodes CSVSPTGGWGEKLFF.

V is TRBV7-9 and J is TRBJ2-3; 8 bases fit TRBD2. Germline-derived CDR1 and CDR2 are SEHNR and FQNEAQ (reference sequence). The CDR3 is 15 residues long. V was pared by 6 bases and J by 4 bases, with 9 bases of the junction left unmatched. CDR3 sequence: CASRFRTSSPDTQYF. The DNA for the CDR3 is TGTGCCAGCAGATTTCGGACTAGCAGTCCAGATACGCAGTATTTT.

This clone was detected only once. This chain uses TRBV6-6 with TRBJ2-7, with TRBD1 matching 10 bases. The V segment lost 5 bases and the J segment 6 bases; nucleotides outside the gene matches: 10. The germline gives CDR1 MNHNY, CDR2 SVGAGI (reference sequence). This CDR3 contains 15 residues. The CDR3 loop reads CASSTQDRGRSEQYF. Here the CDR3 DNA reads TGTGCCAGCAGTACTCAGGACAGGGGGAGGTCCGAGCAGTACTTC.